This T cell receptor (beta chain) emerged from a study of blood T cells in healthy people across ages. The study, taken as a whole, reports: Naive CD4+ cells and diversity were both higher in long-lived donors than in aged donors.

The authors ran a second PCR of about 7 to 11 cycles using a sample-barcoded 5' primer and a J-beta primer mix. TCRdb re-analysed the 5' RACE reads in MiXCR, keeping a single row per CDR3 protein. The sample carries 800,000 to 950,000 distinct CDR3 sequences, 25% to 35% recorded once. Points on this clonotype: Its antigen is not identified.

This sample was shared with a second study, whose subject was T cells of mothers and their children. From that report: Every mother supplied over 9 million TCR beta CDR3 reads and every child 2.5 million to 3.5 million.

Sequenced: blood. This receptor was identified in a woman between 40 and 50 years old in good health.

This CDR3 is CSARWDGGDTQYF. The CDR3 DNA follows: TGCAGTGCTAGGTGGGACGGGGGGGATACGCAGTATTTT. The chain recombines TRBV20-1 with TRBJ2-3; 7 bases agree with TRBD2. The length of the CDR3 is 13 residues. The V gene end was trimmed by 3 bases and the J gene end by 6 bases; junction bases not matched to a gene: 6. CDR1 DFQATT and CDR2 SNEGSKA come from the germline V gene (reference sequence).